The next 7 T cell receptor beta chains were all read from a single sample in a study of blood T cells in healthy people across ages. The use of a sample-barcoded 5' primer and a J-beta primer mix characterized a second PCR of about 7 to 12 cycles. Via MiXCR, TCRdb re-called the 5' RACE reads, giving one row per CDR3 protein. Of about 1.4 million distinct CDR3 sequences in the sample, 59% were seen once. Sequenced: blood. The receptors here all came from a man between 18 and 29 years old in good health.

V gene TRBV11-2 combines with J gene TRBJ2-7, with D perhaps matching TRBD1 or TRBD2 (6 bases each). The end of the DNA is better explained by TRBJ2-5, so the J call may be wrong. CDR1 is SGHAT, CDR2 FQNNGV, per germline. The CDR3 has 14 amino acids. The CDR3 region is CASSFVGGDETQYF. CDR3 in DNA: TGTGCCAGCAGCTTTGTGGGGGGCGATGAGACCCAGTACTTC.

The rearrangement uses TRBV3-1 and TRBJ2-1; D is unclear. Germline CDR1 reads LGHDT; CDR2 reads YNNKEL (reference sequence). The germline V and J ends were trimmed by 4 bases and 8 bases, with 9 bases remaining between them. This CDR3 contains 12 residues. The DNA of the CDR3 is TGTGCCAGCAGCCGAGTTCAAGATGAGCAGTTCTTC. Protein product: CASSRVQDEQFF.

The genes are TRBV24-1 and TRBJ1-1, with 7 bases lining up with TRBD1. CDR3 size: 13 residues. The ends lost 2 bases at V and 9 bases at J; junction bases unmatched: 5. The germline V gene encodes CDR1 KGHDR and CDR2 SFDVKD. The CDR3 nucleotides are TGTGCCACCAGTGATTCCCACAGGGGCCAAGCTTTCTTT. Translating gives CATSDSHRGQAFF.

The rearrangement uses TRBV29-1 and TRBJ1-4; D is perhaps TRBD1 (5 bases). V lost 7 bases and J lost 6, with 24 bases in between. The CDR3 loop spans 16 amino acids. Germline CDR1 SQVTM, CDR2 ANQGSEA. This CDR3 reads CSARIYVGGTDEKLFF. In nucleotides, the CDR3 is TGCAGCGCCCGAATTTATGTGGGGGGTACGGATGAAAAACTGTTTTTT. The whole variable domain, remainder taken from reference TRBV29-1 and TRBJ1-4, is SAVISQKPSRDICQRGTSLTIQCQVDSQVTMMFWYRQQPGQSLTLIATANQGSEATYESGFVIDKFPISRPNLTFSTLTVSNMSPEDSSIYLCSARIYVGGTDEKLFFGSGTQLSVL.

This chain uses TRBV10-3 with TRBJ2-7; 9 bases line up with TRBD1. Per the germline V gene, CDR1 is ENHRY and CDR2 is SYGVKD. This CDR3 has 12 amino acids. V trimming: 9 bases; J trimming: 4 bases; junction bases outside the gene matches: 4. The CDR3 spells CAIRQGGYEQYF. In DNA form, the CDR3 reads TGTGCCATTAGACAGGGGGGTTACGAGCAGTACTTC.

This clonotype was counted between two and nine times. The J gene is TRBJ2-1, the V gene TRBV27, with 11 bases lining up with TRBD2. This CDR3 is 15 amino acids long. Per germline, CDR1 MNHEY and CDR2 SMNVEV (reference sequence). J gave up 4 bases and V 5 bases, and 4 bases lay outside the gene matches. The CDR3 DNA is TGTGCCAGCAGTACACTAGCGGGGGAATACAATGAGCAGTTCTTC. Encoded protein: CASSTLAGEYNEQFF.

Concerning this clonotype: The junction departs from the called germline gene at one end, perhaps through a read error. The chain combines TRBV20-1 with TRBJ2-4, with 9 bases aligning to TRBD1. Matching the DNA end better, TRBJ2-5 makes the J call doubtful. Germline loops: CDR1 DFQATT, CDR2 SNEGSKA (reference sequence). This CDR3 contains 14 residues. This chain's CDR3 is CGAYRDRVLETQYF. CDR3 bases: TGCGGTGCTTACCGGGACAGGGTGTTAGAGACCCAGTACTTC.